This paragraph reports one TCR beta chain. This receptor's antigen is unknown. The record has no base qualities; no much larger clone is one base away. This sample was included in a study of T cells in localized non-small cell lung cancer (dated by TCRdb to the early 2020s). Regarding the complete study: T cell repertoires of approximately 250 early-stage NSCLC patients were analyzed, with tumors being compared against uninvolved tumor-adjacent lungs. The cohort consisted of 200 to 250 treatment-naive NSCLC patients whose localized lung tumors had been resected. Of the NSCLC patients, roughly 130 were male and roughly 100 were female, and the mean age was about 69 years.

Overall results and qualifications from the work: Uninvolved tumor-adjacent lung showed the highest T cell clonality, higher than tumor, which suggests more focused antigenic responses in the adjacent lung. Because multi-region tumor sequencing was not performed, intratumor heterogeneity could not be ruled out. Longer overall survival was associated with higher blood T cell density, whereas shorter survival was associated with higher adjacent-lung clonality. Because the study design was exploratory, TCR variables were selected using unadjusted p-values without false-discovery rate correction. A median of around 57 of the top 100 tumor clones turned up in the paired uninvolved adjacent lung, and under 30 of those clones also ranked among the top 100 of that same adjacent lung.

The CDR3 spans 12 residues, from the cysteine through the phenylalanine. CDR3 DNA only is kept here, 36 bases in frame from base 1. V and J lose 3 bases and 4 bases, and a span of 8 bases separates them. CDR1 and CDR2 (SGHTS, YDEGEE) derive from the germline V gene. At diagnosis, peripheral blood, uninvolved tumor-adjacent lung and tumor were collected and stored as a combination of fresh-frozen and FFPE material. For TCR repertoire profiling, blood samples were analyzed in the form of peripheral blood mononuclear cells. TCR beta CDR3 regions were sequenced from DNA using the immunoSEQ Assay. The paper's data handling went like this. T cell density was computed as TCR beta template counts normalized to usable DNA estimated by amplifying housekeeping genes. Using the preseqR package, richness was estimated by extrapolating to 120,000 templates for tissue samples and 400,000 templates for PBMC samples. Clonality was calculated as one minus Pielou's evenness. Tissue-enriched TCRs were identified by differential abundance testing using productive amino-acid clonotypes, minimum total count 5 and alpha 0.1. Repertoire overlap between compartments was quantified with the Jaccard Index and Morisita Overlap Index. GLIPH clustered TCR beta CDR3s with public tetramer-defined viral CDR3s; viral motifs required at least three viral sequences plus V-gene enrichment. As stored in TCRdb, this immuneACCESS dataset retains in-frame rearrangements with V and J assigned. A fraction of the clones does not appear; measured against another copy, unresolved V genes explain less than half of the discrepancy, and the remainder lacks a known reason. V and J calls and clone size follow that table, whereas D and trimming were derived from the DNA. The sample table records roughly 48,000 clones; about 72% of these occur just once. The ten largest make up about a sixth of the sample.

The material sequenced was peripheral blood, taken before any cancer treatment. This receptor was obtained from a man between 40 and 70 years old with stage I squamous cell lung carcinoma. In this chain, TRBV5-8 is recombined with TRBJ2-7; the D gene lacks a confident call. The DNA reads TGTGCCAGCAGCTCCCTAGAGTACGAGCAGTACTTC. The translation is CASSSLEYEQYF. Full variable domain (CDR3 extended with the reference TRBV5-8 and TRBJ2-7 proteins): EAGVTQSPTHLIKTRGQQATLRCSPISGHTSVYWYQQALGLGLQFLLWYDEGEERNRGNFPPRFSGRQFPNYSSELNVNALELEDSALYLCASSSLEYEQYFGPGTRLTVT.